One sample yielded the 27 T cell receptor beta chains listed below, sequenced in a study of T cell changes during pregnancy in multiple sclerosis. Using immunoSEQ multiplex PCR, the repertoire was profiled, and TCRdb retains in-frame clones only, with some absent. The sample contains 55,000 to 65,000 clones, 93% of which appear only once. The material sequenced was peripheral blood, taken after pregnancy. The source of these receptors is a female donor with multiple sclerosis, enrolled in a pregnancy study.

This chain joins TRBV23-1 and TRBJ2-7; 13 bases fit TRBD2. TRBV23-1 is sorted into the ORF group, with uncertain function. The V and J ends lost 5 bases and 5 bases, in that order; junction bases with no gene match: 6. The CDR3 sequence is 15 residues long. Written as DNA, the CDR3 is TGCGCCAGCAGTTCGACTGGACTAGCGGGAGACGAGCAGTACTTC. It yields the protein CASSSTGLAGDEQYF.

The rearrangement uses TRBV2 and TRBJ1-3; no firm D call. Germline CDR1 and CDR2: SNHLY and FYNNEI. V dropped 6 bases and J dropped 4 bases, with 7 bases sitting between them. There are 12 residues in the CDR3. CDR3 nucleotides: TGTGCCAGCAGCTTACAGGGAAACACCATATATTTT. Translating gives CASSLQGNTIYF.

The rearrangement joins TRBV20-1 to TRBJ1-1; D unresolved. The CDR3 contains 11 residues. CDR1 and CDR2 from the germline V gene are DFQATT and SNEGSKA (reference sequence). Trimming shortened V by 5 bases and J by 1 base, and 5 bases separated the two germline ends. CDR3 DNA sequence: TGCAGTGCTGCTAAGAACACTGAAGCTTTCTTT. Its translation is CSAAKNTEAFF.

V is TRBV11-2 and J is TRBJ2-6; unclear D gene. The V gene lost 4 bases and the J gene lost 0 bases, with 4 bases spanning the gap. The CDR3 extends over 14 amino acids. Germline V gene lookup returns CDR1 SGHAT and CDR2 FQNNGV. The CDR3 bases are TGTGCCAGCAGCTCCATCTCTGGGGCCAACGTCCTGACTTTC. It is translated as CASSSISGANVLTF.

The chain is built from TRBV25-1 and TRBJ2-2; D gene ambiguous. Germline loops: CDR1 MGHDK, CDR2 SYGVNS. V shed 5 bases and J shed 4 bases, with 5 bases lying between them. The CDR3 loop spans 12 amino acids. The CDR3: CASSLPTGELFF. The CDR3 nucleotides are TGTGCCAGCAGTCTCCCCACCGGGGAGCTGTTTTTT.

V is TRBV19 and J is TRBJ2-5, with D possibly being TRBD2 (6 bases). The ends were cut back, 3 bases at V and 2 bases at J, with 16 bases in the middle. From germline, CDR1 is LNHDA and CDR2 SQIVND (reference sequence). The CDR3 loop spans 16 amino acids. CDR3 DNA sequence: TGTGCCAGTAGTATCAATGGGCGGGGTCCACAAGAGACCCAGTACTTC. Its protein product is CASSINGRGPQETQYF.

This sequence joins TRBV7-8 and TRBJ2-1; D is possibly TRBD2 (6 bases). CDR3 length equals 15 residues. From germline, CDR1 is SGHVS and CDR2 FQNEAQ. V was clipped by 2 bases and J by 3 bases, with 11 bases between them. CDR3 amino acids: CASSLREAGYNEQFF. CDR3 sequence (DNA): TGTGCCAGCAGCTTAAGGGAAGCGGGCTACAATGAGCAGTTCTTC.

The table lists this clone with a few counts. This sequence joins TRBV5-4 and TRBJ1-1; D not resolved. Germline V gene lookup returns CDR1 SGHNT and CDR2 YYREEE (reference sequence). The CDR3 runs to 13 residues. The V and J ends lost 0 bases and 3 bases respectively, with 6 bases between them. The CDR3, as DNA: TGTGCCAGCAGCTTGGGACGGGACACTGAAGCTTTCTTT. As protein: CASSLGRDTEAFF. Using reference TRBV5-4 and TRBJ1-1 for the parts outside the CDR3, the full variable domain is ETGVTQSPTHLIKTRGQQVTLRCSSQSGHNTVSWYQQALGQGPQFIFQYYREEENGRGNFPPRFSGLQFPNYSSELNVNALELDDSALYLCASSLGRDTEAFFGQGTRLTVV.

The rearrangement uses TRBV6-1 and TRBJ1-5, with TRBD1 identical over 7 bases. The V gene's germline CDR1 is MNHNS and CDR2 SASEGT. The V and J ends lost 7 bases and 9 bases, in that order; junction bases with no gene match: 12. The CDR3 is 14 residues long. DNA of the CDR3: TGTGCCAGCAAAGACGGGACAGTAGCTTGGCCCCAGCATTTT. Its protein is CASKDGTVAWPQHF.

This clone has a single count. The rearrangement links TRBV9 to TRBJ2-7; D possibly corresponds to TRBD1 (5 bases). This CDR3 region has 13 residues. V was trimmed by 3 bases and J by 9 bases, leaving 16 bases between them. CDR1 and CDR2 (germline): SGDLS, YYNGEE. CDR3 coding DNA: TGTGCCAGCAGCGCCGAGGTGGATGGGGCGCAGTACTTC. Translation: CASSAEVDGAQYF.

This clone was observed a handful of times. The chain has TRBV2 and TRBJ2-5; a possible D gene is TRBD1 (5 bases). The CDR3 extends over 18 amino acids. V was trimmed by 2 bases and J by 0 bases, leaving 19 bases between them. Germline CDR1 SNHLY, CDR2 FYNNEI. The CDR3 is CASSELDATELYQETQYF. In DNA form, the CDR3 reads TGTGCCAGCAGTGAATTGGATGCGACAGAATTGTACCAAGAGACCCAGTACTTC.

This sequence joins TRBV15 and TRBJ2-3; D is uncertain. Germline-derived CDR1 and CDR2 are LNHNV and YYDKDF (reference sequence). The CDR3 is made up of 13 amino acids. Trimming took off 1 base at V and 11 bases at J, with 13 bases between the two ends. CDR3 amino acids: CATSRAFSQEQYF. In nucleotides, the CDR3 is TGTGCCACCAGCAGAGCTTTCTCCCAGGAGCAGTATTTT.

The CDR3 nucleotides are TGCAGCGTTGGACAGGGGACTAACTATGGCTACACCTTC. Amino acids: CSVGQGTNYGYTF. The V and J genes are TRBV29-1 and TRBJ1-2; TRBD1 matches 8 bases. The CDR3 spans 13 residues. V gave up 4 bases and J gave up 0 bases; unmatched junction bases: 1. Germline loops: CDR1 SQVTM, CDR2 ANQGSEA.

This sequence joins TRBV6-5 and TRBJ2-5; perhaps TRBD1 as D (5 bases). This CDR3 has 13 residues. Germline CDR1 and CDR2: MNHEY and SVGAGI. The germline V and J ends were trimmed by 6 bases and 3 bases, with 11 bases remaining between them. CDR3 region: CASSRQIEETQYF. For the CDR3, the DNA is TGTGCCAGCAGCCGACAGATCGAAGAGACCCAGTACTTC.

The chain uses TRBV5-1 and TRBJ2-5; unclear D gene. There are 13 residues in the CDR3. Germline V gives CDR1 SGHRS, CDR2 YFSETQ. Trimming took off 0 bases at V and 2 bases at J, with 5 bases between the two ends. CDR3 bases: TGCGCCAGCAGCTTGGCCCCGCAAGAGACCCAGTACTTC. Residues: CASSLAPQETQYF.

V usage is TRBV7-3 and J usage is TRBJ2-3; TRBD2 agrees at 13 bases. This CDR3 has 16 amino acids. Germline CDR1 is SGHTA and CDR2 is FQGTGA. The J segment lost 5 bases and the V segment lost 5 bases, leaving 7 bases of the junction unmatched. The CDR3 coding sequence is TGTGCCAGCAGCCCTGGACTAGCGGGAGTCAGAGATACGCAGTATTTT. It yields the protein CASSPGLAGVRDTQYF.

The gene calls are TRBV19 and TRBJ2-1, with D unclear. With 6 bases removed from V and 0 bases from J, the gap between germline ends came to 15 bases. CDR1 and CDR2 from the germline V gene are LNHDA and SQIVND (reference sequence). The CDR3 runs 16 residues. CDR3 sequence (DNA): TGTGCCAGTAGACCAGACTTTGGCAGCTCCTACAATGAGCAGTTCTTC. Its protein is CASRPDFGSSYNEQFF.

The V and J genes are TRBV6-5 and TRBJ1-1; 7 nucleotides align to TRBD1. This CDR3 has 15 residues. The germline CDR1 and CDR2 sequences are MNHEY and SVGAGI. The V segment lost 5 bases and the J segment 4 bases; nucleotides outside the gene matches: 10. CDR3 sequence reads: CASSTKAQGSTEAFF. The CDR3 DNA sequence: TGTGCCAGCAGTACCAAGGCACAGGGGTCCACTGAAGCTTTCTTT.

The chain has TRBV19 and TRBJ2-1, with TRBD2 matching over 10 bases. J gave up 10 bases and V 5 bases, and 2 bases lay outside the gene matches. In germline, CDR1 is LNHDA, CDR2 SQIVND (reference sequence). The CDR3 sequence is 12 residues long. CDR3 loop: CASSLAGVEQFF. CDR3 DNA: TGTGCCAGTAGTCTAGCGGGAGTGGAGCAGTTCTTC.

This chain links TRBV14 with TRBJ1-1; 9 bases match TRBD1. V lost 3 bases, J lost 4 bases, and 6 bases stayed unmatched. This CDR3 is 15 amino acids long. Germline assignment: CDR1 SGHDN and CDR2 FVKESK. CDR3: CASSHRTGVGTEAFF. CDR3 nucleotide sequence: TGTGCCAGCAGCCACAGGACAGGGGTGGGCACTGAAGCTTTCTTT.

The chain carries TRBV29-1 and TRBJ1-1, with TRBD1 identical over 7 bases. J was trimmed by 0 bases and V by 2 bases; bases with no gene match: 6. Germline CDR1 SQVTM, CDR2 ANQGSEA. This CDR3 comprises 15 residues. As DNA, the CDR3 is TGCAGCGTTGAAAGGGACAGCCGTATGAACACTGAAGCTTTCTTT. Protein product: CSVERDSRMNTEAFF. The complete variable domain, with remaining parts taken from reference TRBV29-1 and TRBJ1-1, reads SAVISQKPSRDICQRGTSLTIQCQVDSQVTMMFWYRQQPGQSLTLIATANQGSEATYESGFVIDKFPISRPNLTFSTLTVSNMSPEDSSIYLCSVERDSRMNTEAFFGQGTRLTVV.

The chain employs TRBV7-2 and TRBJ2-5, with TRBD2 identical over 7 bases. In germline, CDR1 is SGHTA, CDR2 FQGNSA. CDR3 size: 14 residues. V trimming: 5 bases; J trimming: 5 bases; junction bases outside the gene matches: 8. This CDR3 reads CASSPASGGETQYF. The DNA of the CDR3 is TGTGCCAGCAGCCCAGCTAGCGGTGGTGAGACCCAGTACTTC.

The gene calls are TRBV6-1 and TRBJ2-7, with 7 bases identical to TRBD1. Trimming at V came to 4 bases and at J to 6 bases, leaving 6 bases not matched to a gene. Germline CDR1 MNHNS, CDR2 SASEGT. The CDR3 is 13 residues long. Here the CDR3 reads CASSAQGKGEQYF. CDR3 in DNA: TGTGCCAGCAGTGCACAGGGGAAGGGCGAGCAGTACTTC.

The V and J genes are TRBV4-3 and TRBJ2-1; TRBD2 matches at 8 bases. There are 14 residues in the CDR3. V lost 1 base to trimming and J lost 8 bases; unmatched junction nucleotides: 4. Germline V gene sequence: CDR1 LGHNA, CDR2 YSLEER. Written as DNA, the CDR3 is TGCGCCAGCAGCCAAGGACTAGCGATCGATGAGCAGTTCTTC. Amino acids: CASSQGLAIDEQFF.

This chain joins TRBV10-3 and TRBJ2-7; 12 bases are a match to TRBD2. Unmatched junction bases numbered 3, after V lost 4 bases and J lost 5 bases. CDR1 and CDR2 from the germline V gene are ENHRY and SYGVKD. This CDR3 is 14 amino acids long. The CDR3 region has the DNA TGTGCCATCAGTGGGACTAGCGGGACCCACGAGCAGTACTTC. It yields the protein CAISGTSGTHEQYF.

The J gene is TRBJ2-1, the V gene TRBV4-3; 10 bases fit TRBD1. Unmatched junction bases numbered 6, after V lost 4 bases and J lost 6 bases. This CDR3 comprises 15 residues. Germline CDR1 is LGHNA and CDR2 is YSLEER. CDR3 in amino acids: CASSPGTGEFNEQFF. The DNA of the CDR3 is TGCGCCAGCAGCCCGGGGACAGGGGAGTTCAATGAGCAGTTCTTC.

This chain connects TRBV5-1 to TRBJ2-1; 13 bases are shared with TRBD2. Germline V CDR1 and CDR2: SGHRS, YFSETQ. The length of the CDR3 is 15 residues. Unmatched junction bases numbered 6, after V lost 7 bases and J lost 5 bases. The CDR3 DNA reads TGCGCCAGCGGAACACTAGCGGGAGGGGACAATGAGCAGTTCTTC. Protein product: CASGTLAGGDNEQFF.